Following are 26 T cell receptor beta chains from one sample sequenced in a study of blood T cell repertoires in COVID-19. Profiled with immunoSEQ multiplex PCR; TCRdb holds only in-frame clones, not every one. The sample yields 100,000 or so clones, 81% seen once. What was sequenced was peripheral blood. These receptors were obtained from a woman in her 70s with acute or convalescent COVID-19.

The genes are TRBV28 and TRBJ1-2; D gene uncertain. The CDR3 loop spans 12 amino acids. CDR1 MDHEN and CDR2 SYDVKM come from the germline V gene. V gave up 7 bases and J gave up 4 bases, with 10 bases separating them. In DNA, the CDR3 is TGTGCCAGCACGGCGCGGGGCTATGGCTACACCTTC. Its protein is CASTARGYGYTF.

The chain has TRBV7-9 and TRBJ2-5; 12 nucleotides match TRBD1. V dropped 5 bases and J dropped 7; count of bases not matched to a gene: 11. Per germline, CDR1 SEHNR and CDR2 FQNEAQ (reference sequence). The CDR3 covers 16 residues. The DNA of the CDR3 is TGTGCCAGCAGCCCGGGACAGGGGGCCGCCCGGGGGACCCAGTACTTC. This gives the protein CASSPGQGAARGTQYF.

The V call is TRBV20-1, the J call TRBJ2-3; no reliable D call. This CDR3 is built from 11 residues. Per germline, CDR1 DFQATT and CDR2 SNEGSKA (reference sequence). V shed 3 bases and J shed 5 bases, with 6 bases lying between them. The CDR3 DNA follows: TGCAGTGCTAGGAGGAGAGATACGCAGTATTTT. Amino acid sequence: CSARRRDTQYF.

The V gene is TRBV7-2, the J gene TRBJ2-5; D is ambiguous. Germline V gene lookup returns CDR1 SGHTA and CDR2 FQGNSA. V was trimmed by 2 bases and J by 5 bases, leaving 3 bases between them. The CDR3 is 11 amino acids. CDR3 protein: CASSLLETQYF. CDR3 nucleotides: TGTGCCAGCAGCTTACTCGAGACCCAGTACTTC.

The chain has TRBV7-2 and TRBJ2-3; D may be TRBD2 (6 bases). V was clipped by 5 bases and J by 10 bases, with 16 bases between them. This CDR3 is built from 13 residues. Germline-derived CDR1 and CDR2 are SGHTA and FQGNSA. CDR3 in DNA: TGTGCCAGCAGCCATAGCGGTGGGTCTGCGCAGTATTTT. Its protein product is CASSHSGGSAQYF.

This clone was found a few times. The rearrangement joins TRBV7-9 to TRBJ2-5; possible D gene TRBD2, 5 bases. The V gene's germline CDR1 is SEHNR and CDR2 FQNEAQ (reference sequence). The CDR3 runs to 14 residues. With 8 bases removed from V and 0 bases from J, the gap between germline ends came to 13 bases. The CDR3 reads CASGPGGYQETQYF. CDR3 in DNA: TGTGCCAGCGGGCCCGGCGGGTACCAAGAGACCCAGTACTTC. Looking up the rest from reference TRBV7-9 and TRBJ2-5 gives the full variable domain: DTGVSQNPRHKITKRGQNVTFRCDPISEHNRLYWYRQTLGQGPEFLTYFQNEAQLEKSRLLSDRFSAERPKGSFSTLEIQRTEQGDSAMYLCASGPGGYQETQYFGPGTRLLVL.

In this sample, this clone turned up once. V and J are TRBV19 and TRBJ2-7, with D possibly TRBD2 on 6 matching bases. CDR1 and CDR2 (germline): LNHDA, SQIVND (reference sequence). The V and J ends lost 1 base and 2 bases respectively, with 9 bases between them. The CDR3 extends over 14 amino acids. CDR3 protein: CASSIGGDPYEQYF. CDR3 bases: TGTGCCAGTAGTATAGGCGGGGACCCCTACGAGCAGTACTTC.

The gene calls are TRBV18 and TRBJ1-2; 8 positions match TRBD1. Germline CDR1 KGHSH, CDR2 LQKENI. This CDR3 has 14 residues. V shed 6 bases and J 8 bases; nucleotides not matched to a gene: 11. This CDR3 reads CASSPGQGQWGYTF. The CDR3, as DNA: TGTGCCAGCTCGCCTGGACAGGGTCAATGGGGCTACACCTTC.

The chain combines TRBV7-9 with TRBJ2-7, with 7 bases matching TRBD1. The CDR3 spans 14 residues. With 5 bases clipped from V and 9 bases from J, the junction kept 13 bases outside the gene matches. Germline CDR1 and CDR2: SEHNR and FQNEAQ (reference sequence). CDR3: CASSKSLRGSGQYF. CDR3 nucleotide sequence: TGTGCCAGCAGCAAATCCCTCAGGGGGTCAGGGCAGTACTTC. The variable domain in full, with the rest retrieved from reference TRBV7-9 and TRBJ2-7, is DTGVSQNPRHKITKRGQNVTFRCDPISEHNRLYWYRQTLGQGPEFLTYFQNEAQLEKSRLLSDRFSAERPKGSFSTLEIQRTEQGDSAMYLCASSKSLRGSGQYFGPGTRLTVT.

The V call is TRBV6-2 or TRBV6-3, the J call TRBJ2-7, with 10 bases lining up with TRBD1. CDR1 MNHEY and CDR2 SVGEGT come from the germline V gene. The CDR3 has 15 residues. The V segment lost 6 bases and the J segment 3 bases; nucleotides outside the gene matches: 8. The CDR3 region has the DNA TGTGCCAGCAGCATCGGGACAGGGGTCTACTACGAGCAGTACTTC. It yields the protein CASSIGTGVYYEQYF.

V is TRBV6-1 and J is TRBJ2-7; 7 bases align to TRBD1. The CDR3 is made up of 16 amino acids. In germline, CDR1 is MNHNS, CDR2 SASEGT. With V trimmed by 6 bases and J by 0 bases, 11 bases remained unmatched. The CDR3 DNA is TGTGCCAGCAGGGAACGAACAGGGGTCGCCTCCTACGAGCAGTACTTC. This sequence encodes CASRERTGVASYEQYF.

This chain connects TRBV4-1 to TRBJ1-6; D uncertain. With 3 bases removed from V and 10 bases from J, the gap between germline ends came to 13 bases. Per germline, CDR1 MGHRA and CDR2 YSYEKL. The CDR3 consists of 14 residues. The CDR3 loop reads CASSQTTTDSPLHF. CDR3 bases: TGCGCCAGCAGCCAGACGACAACCGACTCACCCCTCCACTTT.

This clone turned up a few times. The V call is TRBV28, the J call TRBJ1-2; 9 bases line up with TRBD1. The germline V gene has CDR1 MDHEN and CDR2 SYDVKM. The CDR3 sequence is 15 residues long. V was pared by 6 bases and J by 2 bases, with 7 bases of the junction left unmatched. This CDR3 reads CASSRTGEINYGYTF. The CDR3 DNA sequence: TGTGCCAGCAGCCGGACAGGGGAGATCAACTATGGCTACACCTTC.

V and J are TRBV27 and TRBJ2-6; 7 positions agree with TRBD1. The CDR3 loop spans 19 amino acids. V trimming: 5 bases; J trimming: 2 bases; junction bases outside the gene matches: 15. Germline V gives CDR1 MNHEY, CDR2 SMNVEV (reference sequence). The CDR3 coding sequence is TGTGCCAGCAGTACTCAGGGGGACAACTCCTTCCCTGGGGCCAACGTCCTGACTTTC. It specifies CASSTQGDNSFPGANVLTF.

This chain uses TRBV10-2 with TRBJ2-7, with TRBD1 matching 10 bases. The germline V gene encodes CDR1 WSHSY and CDR2 SAAADI. V shed 2 bases and J 2 bases; nucleotides not matched to a gene: 6. CDR3 length: 16 residues. The CDR3 DNA reads TGCGCCAGCAGTGAGCCTCCGGGACAGGGGACCTACGAGCAGTACTTC. It translates to CASSEPPGQGTYEQYF.

The chain carries TRBV7-9 and TRBJ2-6, with 7 bases that match TRBD1. The CDR3 has 16 residues. V dropped 4 bases and J dropped 0; count of bases not matched to a gene: 3. Germline lookup yields CDR1 SEHNR and CDR2 FQNEAQ (reference sequence). The DNA of the CDR3 is TGTGCCAGCAGCTCACCAGGGGGCTCTGGGGCCAACGTCCTGACTTTC. Protein: CASSSPGGSGANVLTF. The variable domain in full, with the rest retrieved from reference TRBV7-9 and TRBJ2-6, is DTGVSQNPRHKITKRGQNVTFRCDPISEHNRLYWYRQTLGQGPEFLTYFQNEAQLEKSRLLSDRFSAERPKGSFSTLEIQRTEQGDSAMYLCASSSPGGSGANVLTFGAGSRLTVL.

The chain joins TRBV3-1 (or the pseudogene TRBV3-2) to TRBJ2-1; TRBD2 matches 13 bases. Germline lookup yields CDR1 LGHDT and CDR2 YNNKEL (reference sequence). The CDR3 has 17 amino acids. Trimming at V came to 3 bases and at J to 5 bases, leaving 7 bases not matched to a gene. This CDR3 reads CASSQRTGLAGHNEQFF. CDR3 nucleotide sequence: TGTGCCAGCAGCCAGCGCACGGGACTAGCGGGACACAATGAGCAGTTCTTC.

In this sample, this clone turned up a few times. This rearrangement joins TRBV27 to TRBJ1-1; D call uncertain. This CDR3 has 15 residues. V gave up 0 bases and J gave up 3 bases, with 11 bases separating them. Germline CDR1 is MNHEY and CDR2 is SMNVEV (reference sequence). The CDR3 region has the DNA TGTGCCAGCAGTTTATCGTGGAGGGCCGACACTGAAGCTTTCTTT. This gives the protein CASSLSWRADTEAFF.

This clone was seen only a few times. This chain uses TRBV11-2 with TRBJ1-1; 10 bases agree with TRBD1. Unmatched junction bases numbered 10, after V lost 4 bases and J lost 5 bases. CDR3 size: 16 residues. Germline V lookup: CDR1 SGHAT, CDR2 FQNNGV. The chain's CDR3 is CASSSRQGAPRTEAFF. DNA of the CDR3: TGTGCCAGCAGCTCCCGACAGGGGGCGCCAAGGACTGAAGCTTTCTTT.

This clone has a handful of counts. The V and J genes are TRBV9 and TRBJ1-3; D is unclear. CDR1 SGDLS and CDR2 YYNGEE come from the germline V gene. V shed 1 base and J shed 1 base, with 9 bases lying between them. The CDR3 covers 15 residues. Here the CDR3 DNA reads TGTGCCAGCAGCGTAAGTCCTAGGTCTGGAAACACCATATATTTT. Its translation: CASSVSPRSGNTIYF.

V gene TRBV7-9 combines with J gene TRBJ2-7; a possible D gene is TRBD2 (6 bases). Trimming removed 4 bases from V and 5 bases from J, with 18 bases in between. CDR1 and CDR2 from the germline V gene are SEHNR and FQNEAQ (reference sequence). The CDR3 consists of 15 residues. CDR3 bases: TGTGCCAGCAGCTCCCGACGGCGGGGACGGGACGAGCAGTACTTC. Translating gives CASSSRRRGRDEQYF. Complete variable domain (other parts from reference TRBV7-9 and TRBJ2-7): DTGVSQNPRHKITKRGQNVTFRCDPISEHNRLYWYRQTLGQGPEFLTYFQNEAQLEKSRLLSDRFSAERPKGSFSTLEIQRTEQGDSAMYLCASSSRRRGRDEQYFGPGTRLTVT.

V is TRBV5-5 and J is TRBJ2-1, with 14 bases lining up with TRBD2. V shed 4 bases, J shed 1 base, and the junction held 10 bases outside the gene matches. Germline CDR1 is SGHKS and CDR2 is YYEKEE (reference sequence). The CDR3 sequence is 19 residues long. For the CDR3, the DNA is TGTGCCAGCAGCGGGGGACTAGCGGGAGTGCTCTCATCCTACAATGAGCAGTTCTTC. It translates to CASSGGLAGVLSSYNEQFF.

The J gene is TRBJ1-1, the V gene TRBV5-1; 12 bases are a match to TRBD1. The CDR3 runs 18 residues. Germline V gives CDR1 SGHRS, CDR2 YFSETQ. The J segment lost 5 bases and the V segment lost 2 bases, leaving 13 bases of the junction unmatched. This chain's CDR3 is CASSFRDRGQAMLTEAFF. CDR3 bases: TGCGCCAGCAGCTTCCGGGACAGGGGGCAAGCTATGTTGACTGAAGCTTTCTTT.

The rearrangement links TRBV19 to TRBJ1-5; 10 bases align to TRBD1. CDR1 is LNHDA and CDR2 is SQIVND in the germline V gene (reference sequence). The CDR3 contains 15 residues. V lost 4 bases, J lost 4 bases, and 4 bases stayed unmatched. The CDR3 DNA reads as TGTGCCAGTAGTACTCGGACAGGGGGTAATCAGCCCCAGCATTTT. It translates to CASSTRTGGNQPQHF.

This clone appeared a single time. V is TRBV19 and J is TRBJ2-1, with D uncertain. Trimming pared 4 bases from V and 3 bases from J, leaving 13 bases between. The CDR3 loop spans 15 amino acids. The germline V gene has CDR1 LNHDA and CDR2 SQIVND (reference sequence). The CDR3 coding sequence is TGTGCCAGTAGTACTTACAGCTTACGCTACAATGAGCAGTTCTTC. This translates into CASSTYSLRYNEQFF.

J is TRBJ2-6 and V is TRBV7-9, with D possibly being TRBD1 (6 bases). V was trimmed by 7 bases and J by 0 bases, leaving 16 bases between them. CDR3 length: 17 amino acids. From germline, CDR1 is SEHNR and CDR2 FQNEAQ (reference sequence). The CDR3 sequence: CASNPTGPPSGANVLTF. The CDR3 DNA follows: TGTGCCAGCAACCCTACAGGGCCCCCCTCTGGGGCCAACGTCCTGACTTTC.